This TCR beta chain is from a study of cytomegalovirus exposure and HLA in healthy donors. PCR primers comprised 60 Vbeta and 13 Jbeta primers. Profiled with immunoSEQ multiplex PCR; TCRdb holds only in-frame clones, not every one. The sample carries 65,000 to 85,000 clones, 75% to 90% recorded once. The V segment lost 0 bases and the J segment 6 bases; nucleotides outside the gene matches: 15. The germline V gene has CDR1 SGDLS and CDR2 YYNGEE. This CDR3 has 18 amino acids. Sequencing was carried out using PBMCs. The receptor was derived from a woman in her twenties or thirties in good health and CMV-seronegative. This chain links TRBV9 with TRBJ2-1; 7 bases are a match to TRBD2. CDR3 sequence: CASSVGIVWEGLINEQFF. Here the CDR3 DNA reads TGTGCCAGCAGCGTAGGCATTGTGTGGGAGGGCCTTATCAATGAGCAGTTCTTC. Together with reference TRBV9 and TRBJ2-1, the CDR3 gives the full variable domain: DSGVTQTPKHLITATGQRVTLRCSPRSGDLSVYWYQQSLDQGLQFLIQYYNGEERAKGNILERFSAQQFPDLHSELNLSSLELGDSALYFCASSVGIVWEGLINEQFFGPGTRLTVL.